These 14 T cell receptor beta chains originate from one sample sequenced in a study of identical twins. TCRdb processed the 5' RACE reads anew with MiXCR; each CDR3 protein has one entry. The repertoire includes about 190,000 distinct CDR3 sequences, 15% to 20% of them detected once, and roughly two fifths sits in the top ten. These same data were also listed under a study on T cells expressing NK-cell markers.

Sequenced material: CD8+ T cells sorted from blood. These receptors all come from a woman younger than 35 in good health.

There are a few counts of this clonotype. V and J are TRBV12-3 or TRBV12-4 and TRBJ2-1, with D maybe TRBD2 (5 bases). Trimming removed 10 bases at V and 9 bases at J, with 16 bases between. CDR3 length: 12 residues. The DNA of the CDR3 is TGTGCCATCTCAGAGGGTCTGGGTGAGCAGTTCTTC. Protein sequence: CAISEGLGEQFF.

This clonotype was recorded at least ten times. As DNA, the CDR3 is TGTGCCAGCAGTTTCCCAGGGAACACAGATACGCAGTATTTT. The encoded protein is CASSFPGNTDTQYF. The chain has TRBV12-3 or TRBV12-4 and TRBJ2-3, with a tentative D call TRBD1 (5 bases). CDR3 length: 14 amino acids. Between the trimmed V and J ends, which lost 3 bases and 2 bases, there was a span of 9 bases.

The chain employs TRBV7-9 and TRBJ2-5; TRBD2 might be the D (6 bases). Between the trimmed V and J ends, which lost 8 bases and 3 bases, there was a span of 16 bases. Per the germline V gene, CDR1 is SEHNR and CDR2 is FQNEAQ (reference sequence). CDR3 length equals 14 residues. This chain's CDR3 is CASSVKRAEETQYF. CDR3 in DNA: TGTGCCAGCTCCGTAAAGCGGGCGGAAGAGACCCAGTACTTC.

This clonotype showed up just a few times. The chain has TRBV29-1 and TRBJ1-2, with TRBD1 identical over 7 bases. Germline CDR1 SQVTM, CDR2 ANQGSEA. Trimming cost V 6 bases and J 8 bases; bases outside gene matches: 6. CDR3 length: 11 amino acids. The CDR3, as DNA: TGCAGCGTGCGGGACAGTCAGGGCTACACCTTC. Translated: CSVRDSQGYTF.

The gene calls are TRBV5-5 and TRBJ2-7, with 11 bases that match TRBD1. J gave up 5 bases and V 4 bases, and 8 bases lay outside the gene matches. Germline assignment: CDR1 SGHKS and CDR2 YYEKEE (reference sequence). The length of the CDR3 is 15 residues. CDR3 sequence reads: CASSAGQGAIDEQYF. The CDR3 region has the DNA TGTGCCAGCAGCGCCGGACAGGGGGCTATCGACGAGCAGTACTTC.

This chain uses TRBV9 with TRBJ2-1, with D possibly TRBD1 on 6 matching bases. Germline values: CDR1 SGDLS, CDR2 YYNGEE. The CDR3 is 15 amino acids. The V end was cut by 0 bases, the J end by 5 bases, with 12 bases between. The CDR3 loop reads CASSVAAGVHNEQFF. Written as DNA, the CDR3 is TGTGCCAGCAGCGTAGCGGCAGGGGTCCACAATGAGCAGTTCTTC.

The chain employs TRBV27 and TRBJ2-7; D might be TRBD2 (6 bases). Between the trimmed V and J ends, which lost 8 bases and 4 bases, there was a span of 18 bases. The CDR3 consists of 14 residues. Germline V CDR1 and CDR2: MNHEY, SMNVEV (reference sequence). In nucleotides, the CDR3 is TGTGCCAGCGGATCTGCCCCCGGGACTTACGAGCAGTACTTC. Amino acid sequence: CASGSAPGTYEQYF.

Only a few counts were recorded for this clonotype. This rearrangement joins TRBV5-1 to TRBJ1-4; 7 bases agree with TRBD1. The germline V gene has CDR1 SGHRS and CDR2 YFSETQ. V lost 8 bases to trimming and J lost 8 bases; unmatched junction nucleotides: 9. The CDR3 runs to 13 residues. The CDR3 nucleotides read TGCGCCAGGGCGGGGGGGGGACAGGAAAAACTGTTTTTT. It codes for CARAGGGQEKLFF.

The rearrangement links TRBV29-1 to TRBJ1-1; D is possibly TRBD1 (6 bases). CDR1 and CDR2 (germline): SQVTM, ANQGSEA. The V end lost 6 bases, the J end lost 6 bases, and 14 bases lay between the germline ends. CDR3 size: 12 residues. This CDR3 is CSVLDSGAEAFF. The CDR3, as DNA: TGCAGCGTCTTGGACAGCGGGGCTGAAGCTTTCTTT.

The CDR3 sequence: CASSLPPISGANVLTF. The CDR3 nucleotides are TGTGCCAGCAGTCTGCCTCCGATCTCTGGGGCCAACGTCCTGACTTTC. V gene TRBV7-9 combines with J gene TRBJ2-6; D gene unclear. Trimming took off 6 bases at V and 0 bases at J, with 12 bases between the two ends. The germline V gene has CDR1 SEHNR and CDR2 FQNEAQ (reference sequence). The CDR3 runs 16 residues.

The chain is built from TRBV9 and TRBJ1-1, with D unresolved. Trimming cost V 4 bases and J 0 bases, with 13 bases left between them. CDR3 size: 15 residues. Germline V gene data show CDR1 as SGDLS and CDR2 as YYNGEE. The CDR3 sequence: CASSPTTVMNTEAFF. Written as DNA, the CDR3 is TGTGCCAGCAGCCCAACGACTGTGATGAACACTGAAGCTTTCTTT.

V usage is TRBV6-1 and J usage is TRBJ2-1; TRBD2 matches 14 bases. Germline lookup yields CDR1 MNHNS and CDR2 SASEGT. The junction had 5 bases not matched to a gene; V was cut back by 5 bases and J by 8 bases. This CDR3 has 15 amino acids. CDR3: CASSLRLAGGDEQFF. CDR3 in DNA: TGTGCCAGCAGTCTTAGACTAGCGGGAGGGGATGAGCAGTTCTTC.

V and J are TRBV9 and TRBJ2-1; either TRBD1 or TRBD2 may fit D (5 bases each). This CDR3 has 16 amino acids. Per the germline V gene, CDR1 is SGDLS and CDR2 is YYNGEE. Trimming removed 3 bases from V and 0 bases from J, with 13 bases in between. This CDR3 reads CASSGGVASSYNEQFF. CDR3 sequence (DNA): TGTGCCAGCAGCGGAGGGGTCGCTAGCTCCTACAATGAGCAGTTCTTC.

This clonotype was observed a handful of times. The chain combines TRBV9 with TRBJ2-1; a possible D gene is TRBD2 (6 bases). Trimming took 0 bases from V and 3 from J, leaving 13 bases between them. Germline loops: CDR1 SGDLS, CDR2 YYNGEE. This CDR3 region has 16 residues. The CDR3 DNA sequence: TGTGCCAGCAGCGTAGGGTCCGGGGGTAACTACAATGAGCAGTTCTTC. The encoded protein is CASSVGSGGNYNEQFF.